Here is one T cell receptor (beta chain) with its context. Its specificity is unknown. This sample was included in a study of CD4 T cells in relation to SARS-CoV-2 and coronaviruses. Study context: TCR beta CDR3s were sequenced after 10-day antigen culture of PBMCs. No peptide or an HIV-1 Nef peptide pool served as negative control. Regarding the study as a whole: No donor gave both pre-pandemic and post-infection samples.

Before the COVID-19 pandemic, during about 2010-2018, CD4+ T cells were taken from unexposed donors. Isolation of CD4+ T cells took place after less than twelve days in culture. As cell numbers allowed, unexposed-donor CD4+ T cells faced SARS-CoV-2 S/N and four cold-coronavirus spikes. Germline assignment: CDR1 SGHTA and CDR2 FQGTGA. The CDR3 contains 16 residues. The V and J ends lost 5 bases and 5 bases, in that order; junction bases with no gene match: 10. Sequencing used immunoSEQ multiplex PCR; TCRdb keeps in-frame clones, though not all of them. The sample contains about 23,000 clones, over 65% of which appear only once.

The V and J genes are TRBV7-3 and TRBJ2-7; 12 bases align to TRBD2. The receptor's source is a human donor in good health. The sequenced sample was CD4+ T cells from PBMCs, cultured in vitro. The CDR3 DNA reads TGTGCCAGCAGCCTCGAAAGACTAGCGGGAGCCCACGAGCAGTACTTC. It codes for CASSLERLAGAHEQYF.